Listed below are T cell receptor beta chains from one sample, sequenced in a study of blood T cells in healthy people across ages. From the 5' RACE reads, TCRdb called clonotypes with MiXCR, one entry per CDR3 protein. The table shows roughly 1,800,000 distinct CDR3 sequences, with about 50% occurring only once. Sequenced input: blood. The receptors stem from a woman aged 40 to 49 in good health. Both conserved end residues are part of each CDR3. Each record gives: V gene, J gene, CDR3 length, D gene, clone size, CDR3 protein, CDR3 DNA. The D gene is left open where the match is weak. Clone size appears in some rows only: once, few, many, or a class for an expanded clone.

v_call: TRBV29-1
j_call: TRBJ2-5
cdr3_length: 13
d_call: TRBD1
clone_size: NA
cdr3_aa: CSVKQGAQETQYF
cdr3_nt: TGCAGCGTCAAACAGGGGGCCCAAGAGACCCAGTACTTC

v_call: TRBV7-2
j_call: TRBJ1-2
cdr3_length: 15
d_call: NA
clone_size: few
cdr3_aa: CASSARTRGDYGYTF
cdr3_nt: TGTGCCAGCAGCGCCCGGACAAGGGGGGACTATGGCTACACCTTC

v_call: TRBV27
j_call: TRBJ2-5
cdr3_length: 15
d_call: NA
clone_size: few
cdr3_aa: CASSLGDGIQETQYF
cdr3_nt: TGTGCCAGCAGTTTAGGGGACGGAATCCAAGAGACCCAGTACTTC

v_call: TRBV9
j_call: TRBJ2-2
cdr3_length: 13
d_call: NA
clone_size: NA
cdr3_aa: CASSVTSTGELFF
cdr3_nt: TGTGCCAGCAGCGTAACCAGCACCGGGGAGCTGTTTTTT

v_call: TRBV20-1
j_call: TRBJ1-1
cdr3_length: 11
d_call: NA
clone_size: NA
cdr3_aa: CSAAYDTEAFF
cdr3_nt: TGCAGTGCTGCTTATGACACTGAAGCTTTCTTT

v_call: TRBV6-6
j_call: TRBJ2-1
cdr3_length: 17
d_call: NA
clone_size: once
cdr3_aa: CASSQKPGQTPPNEQFF
cdr3_nt: TGTGCCAGCAGCCAAAAACCGGGACAAACACCGCCTAATGAGCAGTTCTTC

v_call: TRBV6-2/TRBV6-3
j_call: TRBJ2-3
cdr3_length: 16
d_call: TRBD2
clone_size: NA
cdr3_aa: CVSSHGTSGGLDTQYF
cdr3_nt: TGTGTCAGCAGTCATGGGACTAGCGGGGGTTTAGATACGCAGTATTTT

v_call: TRBV4-3
j_call: TRBJ2-1
cdr3_length: 17
d_call: NA
clone_size: NA
cdr3_aa: CASSQLSGGRLGNEQFF
cdr3_nt: TGCGCCAGCAGCCAACTATCTGGAGGGAGACTAGGCAATGAGCAGTTCTTC

v_call: TRBV4-3
j_call: TRBJ1-5
cdr3_length: 14
d_call: NA
clone_size: NA
cdr3_aa: CASSQDLGGQPQHF
cdr3_nt: TGCGCCAGCAGCCAAGATTTGGGGGGACAGCCCCAGCATTTT

v_call: TRBV4-2
j_call: TRBJ2-3
cdr3_length: 16
d_call: TRBD2
clone_size: NA
cdr3_aa: CASSQEVAGGGDTQYF
cdr3_nt: TGTGCCAGCAGCCAAGAGGTCGCGGGGGGGGGAGATACGCAGTATTTT

v_call: TRBV4-1
j_call: TRBJ2-4
cdr3_length: 14
d_call: TRBD2
clone_size: NA
cdr3_aa: CASSQATSDTMQYF
cdr3_nt: TGCGCCAGCAGCCAAGCTACTAGCGACACGATGCAGTACTTC

v_call: TRBV14
j_call: TRBJ2-5
cdr3_length: 14
d_call: TRBD1
clone_size: NA
cdr3_aa: CASSDRVTQETQYF
cdr3_nt: TGTGCCAGCAGCGACAGGGTGACCCAAGAGACCCAGTACTTC